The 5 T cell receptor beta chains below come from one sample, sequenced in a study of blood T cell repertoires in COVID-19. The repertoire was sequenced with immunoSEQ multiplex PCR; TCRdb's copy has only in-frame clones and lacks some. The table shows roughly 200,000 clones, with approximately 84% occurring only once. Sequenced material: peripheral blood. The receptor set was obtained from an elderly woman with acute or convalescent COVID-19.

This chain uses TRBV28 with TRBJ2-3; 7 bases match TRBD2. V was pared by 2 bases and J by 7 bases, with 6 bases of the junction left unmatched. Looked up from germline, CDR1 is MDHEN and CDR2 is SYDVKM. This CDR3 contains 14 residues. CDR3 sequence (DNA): TGTGCCAGCAGTTTACCTAGCGGCATTAATACGCAGTATTTT. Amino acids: CASSLPSGINTQYF.

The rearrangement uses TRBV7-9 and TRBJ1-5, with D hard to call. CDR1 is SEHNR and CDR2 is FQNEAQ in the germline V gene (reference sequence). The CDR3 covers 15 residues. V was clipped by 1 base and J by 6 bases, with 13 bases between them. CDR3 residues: CASSLVGGVGQPQHF. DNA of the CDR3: TGTGCCAGCAGCTTAGTCGGCGGGGTAGGTCAGCCCCAGCATTTT.

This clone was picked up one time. CDR3 region: CASSERGLEGYGYTF. For the CDR3, the DNA is TGTGCCAGCAGTGAGCGGGGCTTGGAAGGCTATGGCTACACCTTC. The rearrangement uses TRBV2 and TRBJ1-2; D possibly corresponds to TRBD1 (5 bases). The CDR3 loop spans 15 amino acids. V lost 3 bases and J 4 bases, leaving 15 bases between the germline ends. Germline-derived CDR1 and CDR2 are SNHLY and FYNNEI. Variable domain in full (rest from reference TRBV2 and TRBJ1-2): EPEVTQTPSHQVTQMGQEVILRCVPISNHLYFYWYRQILGQKVEFLVSFYNNEISEKSEIFDDQFSVERPDGSNFTLKIRSTKLEDSAMYFCASSERGLEGYGYTFGSGTRLTVV.

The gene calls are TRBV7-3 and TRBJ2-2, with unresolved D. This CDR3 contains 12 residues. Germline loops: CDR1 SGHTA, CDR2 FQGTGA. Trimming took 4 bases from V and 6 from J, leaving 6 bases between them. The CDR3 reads CASSSAAGELFF. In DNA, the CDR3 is TGTGCCAGCAGCTCCGCGGCCGGGGAGCTGTTTTTT.

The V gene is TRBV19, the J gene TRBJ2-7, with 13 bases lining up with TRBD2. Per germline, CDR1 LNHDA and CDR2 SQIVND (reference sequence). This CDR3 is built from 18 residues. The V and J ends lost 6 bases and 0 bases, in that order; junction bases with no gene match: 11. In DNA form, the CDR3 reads TGTGCCAGTAGCACGGGACTAGCGGGAAGAGGGGCCTCCTACGAGCAGTACTTC. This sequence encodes CASSTGLAGRGASYEQYF.